This T cell receptor (beta chain) comes out of a study of cytomegalovirus exposure and HLA in healthy donors. The study's findings and limits: TCR beta chain V- and J-gene trimming was linked, in a later analysis, to a missense variant in DCLRE1C.

Primers for the PCR totalled 60 Vbeta and 13 Jbeta. Data came from immunoSEQ multiplex PCR; TCRdb stores just in-frame clones and leaves some out. The sample consists of about 150,000 clones, 75% to 90% of them appearing once. Germline values: CDR1 MDHEN, CDR2 SYDVKM. Between the trimmed V and J ends, which lost 4 bases and 0 bases, there was a span of 13 bases. The CDR3 has 16 amino acids. As regards this clone: Antigen unknown.

The TCR comes from a woman aged 18-29 years in good health and CMV-seronegative. Sample: PBMCs. V usage is TRBV28 and J usage is TRBJ1-5; unclear D gene. The DNA for the CDR3 is TGTGCCAGCAGTTCCCCAGAGGGTTATAGCAATCAGCCCCAGCATTTT. Its protein is CASSSPEGYSNQPQHF.